A single TCR beta chain is shown here with its context. The record originates from a study of blood T cell repertoires in COVID-19. Across the study: Samples came from the United States, Italy and Spain, spanning acute and convalescent COVID-19. PBMCs, B-cell-depleted T cells, or T cells were the source of the cDNA or gDNA that made up the material.

As processed by the authors: Researchers report that nucleated cell counts were estimated from reference gene primer amplification. Using immunoSEQ multiplex PCR, the repertoire was profiled, and TCRdb retains in-frame clones only, with some absent. V, J and clone size were drawn from that table, and D and trimming were deduced from the DNA. The data contain about 36,000 clones, about 77% of them singletons. Sequenced: peripheral blood. The origin of this receptor is a man aged 55-75 years with acute or convalescent COVID-19.

The CDR3 reads CASVLGGAGETQYF. The CDR3 coding sequence is TGTGCCAGCGTCCTTGGGGGGGCCGGGGAGACCCAGTACTTC. This chain connects TRBV5-5 to TRBJ2-5, with D tentatively TRBD2 (7 bases). V lost 7 bases and J lost 5, with 18 bases in between. The germline gives CDR1 SGHKS, CDR2 YYEKEE (reference sequence). The CDR3 extends over 14 amino acids.